Listed below are T cell receptor beta chains from one sample, sequenced in a study of T cell changes during pregnancy in multiple sclerosis. Generated by immunoSEQ multiplex PCR, the TCRdb table keeps only in-frame clones and is missing some. The sample lists under 35,000 clones; more than 70% were seen once. Sequenced here: CD8+ T cells from peripheral blood mononuclear cells, sampled after pregnancy. These receptors were taken from a female donor with multiple sclerosis, enrolled in a pregnancy study. The CDR3 runs from the conserved cysteine through the conserved F or W. The order of the fields is CDR3 protein, CDR3 DNA, clone size, J gene, D gene, V gene. D genes are given only for firm matches. Not all rows give a size; the values are once, few, many and, for expanded clones, a class.

CASGLVGGQGFNEQFF,TGTGCTAGTGGTTTGGTGGGCGGACAGGGGTTTAATGAGCAGTTCTTC,NA,TRBJ2-1,TRBD1,TRBV12-5
CASRIGNQPQHF,TGTGCCAGCAGAATCGGGAATCAGCCCCAGCATTTT,NA,TRBJ1-5,NA,TRBV27
CASSVADRGYEQYF,TGTGCCAGCAGTGTAGCGGACAGGGGGTACGAGCAGTACTTC,few,TRBJ2-7,TRBD1,TRBV2
CASSLSGDYEQYF,TGTGCCAGCAGTTTGTCCGGAGACTACGAGCAGTACTTC,NA,TRBJ2-7,NA,TRBV27
CASSEFWTDSPLHF,TGTGCCAGCAGTGAATTCTGGACTGATTCACCCCTCCACTTT,NA,TRBJ1-6,NA,TRBV25-1
CASSPQNYGYTF,TGTGCCAGCAGCCCTCAGAACTATGGCTACACCTTC,NA,TRBJ1-2,NA,TRBV7-9
CASSVRTGNYGYTF,TGTGCCAGCAGCGTCCGGACGGGGAACTATGGCTACACCTTC,once,TRBJ1-2,NA,TRBV11-2
CASSLLGGNTEAFF,TGTGCCAGCAGCTTATTGGGGGGGAACACTGAAGCTTTCTTT,NA,TRBJ1-1,NA,TRBV7-2
CASSLVSGWVSPLHF,TGCGCCAGCAGCTTGGTTTCAGGGTGGGTTTCACCCCTCCACTTT,few,TRBJ1-6,NA,TRBV5-1
CASKFRAANTGELFF,TGCGCCAGCAAGTTCAGGGCCGCGAACACCGGGGAGCTGTTTTTT,NA,TRBJ2-2,NA,TRBV5-1
CASSLFPDGVSEQYF,TGTGCCAGCAGCCTATTTCCCGACGGAGTGAGCGAGCAGTACTTC,NA,TRBJ2-7,NA,TRBV14
CASLDRVTRRNYGYTF,TGTGCCAGCCTGGACAGGGTGACTCGACGGAACTATGGCTACACCTTC,NA,TRBJ1-2,TRBD1,TRBV7-8
CASSVFQRGSTDTQYF,TGTGCCAGCAGCGTATTCCAGCGGGGGAGCACAGATACGCAGTATTTT,NA,TRBJ2-3,TRBD2,TRBV9
CASSLTGDSYEQYF,TGTGCCAGCAGTTTAACAGGTGACTCCTACGAGCAGTACTTC,NA,TRBJ2-7,NA,TRBV28
CASSPGTGDTGELFF,TGTGCCAGCAGCCCTGGGACAGGGGACACCGGGGAGCTGTTTTTT,medium-sized,TRBJ2-2,TRBD1,TRBV6-5
CASSYLEAFF,TGTGCCAGCAGTTACCTTGAAGCTTTCTTT,NA,TRBJ1-1,NA,TRBV6-6
CATSRDLGTSGGSSTDTQYF,TGTGCCACCAGCAGAGATCTCGGGACTAGCGGGGGTTCTAGCACAGATACGCAGTATTTT,NA,TRBJ2-3,TRBD2,TRBV15
CASGPERGGADTQYF,TGTGCCAGCGGTCCGGAGCGGGGGGGCGCAGATACGCAGTATTTT,NA,TRBJ2-3,TRBD2,TRBV4-2
CAWSGRGTGASGANVLTF,TGTGCCTGGAGTGGGAGGGGGACAGGGGCCTCTGGGGCCAACGTCCTGACTTTC,once,TRBJ2-6,TRBD1,TRBV30
CASMRSGGSYNEQFF,TGTGCCAGCATGAGAAGCGGGGGGTCCTACAATGAGCAGTTCTTC,NA,TRBJ2-1,TRBD2,TRBV2
CASSVGGPPSLANTEAFF,TGTGCCAGCAGCGTGGGAGGGCCGCCAAGTCTAGCGAACACTGAAGCTTTCTTT,NA,TRBJ1-1,NA,TRBV9
CASSQPGHRSPLHF,TGCGCCAGCAGCCAACCGGGACACCGTTCACCCCTCCACTTT,NA,TRBJ1-6,NA,TRBV4-1
CASRLGPRGPGELFF,TGTGCAAGTCGCTTAGGCCCCCGAGGGCCCGGGGAGCTGTTTTTT,NA,TRBJ2-2,NA,TRBV12-2
CASSVGGTTEAFF,TGTGCCAGCAGCGTAGGAGGGACTACTGAAGCTTTCTTT,NA,TRBJ1-1,NA,TRBV9
CASSEERGLYQPQHF,TGTGCCAGCAGTGAGGAGAGGGGGCTATATCAGCCCCAGCATTTT,medium-sized,TRBJ1-5,TRBD1,TRBV2
CASSQVPSGEEETQYF,TGCGCCAGCAGCCAAGTGCCTAGCGGGGAAGAAGAGACCCAGTACTTC,NA,TRBJ2-5,TRBD2,TRBV4-1
CASIFGQGIGGANVLTF,TGTGCCAGCATCTTCGGTCAGGGTATAGGTGGGGCCAACGTCCTGACTTTC,NA,TRBJ2-6,NA,TRBV2
CASSLTGGTTEAFF,TGTGCCAGCAGCTTGACAGGGGGCACCACTGAAGCTTTCTTT,NA,TRBJ1-1,TRBD1,TRBV7-3
CASSADQGEQYF,TGCGCCAGCAGTGCGGACCAGGGCGAGCAGTACTTC,NA,TRBJ2-7,NA,TRBV10-1
CAWSPGGDYEQYF,TGTGCCTGGAGCCCGGGGGGCGATTACGAGCAGTACTTC,NA,TRBJ2-7,NA,TRBV30
CASSVRRNTDTQYF,TGTGCCAGCAGCGTACGGCGGAACACAGATACGCAGTATTTT,NA,TRBJ2-3,NA,TRBV9
CASSLLAGGPTGELFF,TGTGCCAGCAGCCTATTGGCGGGGGGGCCCACCGGGGAGCTGTTTTTT,NA,TRBJ2-2,TRBD2,TRBV7-6
CASSPTGGNTEAFF,TGTGCCAGCAGCCCAACAGGGGGTAACACTGAAGCTTTCTTT,NA,TRBJ1-1,TRBD1,TRBV7-3
CASRTRQSEKLFF,TGTGCCAGCAGGACCCGACAGTCGGAAAAACTGTTTTTT,NA,TRBJ1-4,NA,TRBV6-5
CASSPDRYNSPLHF,TGTGCCAGCTCACCCGACAGGTATAATTCACCCCTCCACTTT,NA,TRBJ1-6,NA,TRBV18
CASSFFSEETQYF,TGTGCCAGCAGCTTTTTTTCCGAAGAGACCCAGTACTTC,NA,TRBJ2-5,NA,TRBV11-2
CASSRQQGEYYEQYF,TGCGCCAGCAGCCGTCAACAGGGGGAATACTACGAGCAGTACTTC,NA,TRBJ2-7,TRBD1,TRBV4-1
CASSQEVGGSDTQYF,TGTGCCAGCAGCCAAGAAGTCGGCGGGTCTGATACGCAGTATTTT,few,TRBJ2-3,NA,TRBV4-2
CASSLDGQGLGGYTF,TGTGCCAGCAGTTTAGATGGGCAGGGGCTCGGTGGCTACACCTTC,NA,TRBJ1-2,NA,TRBV28
CASSPGSTGQGNTGELFF,TGTGCCAGCAGCCCCGGGTCTACGGGACAGGGGAACACCGGGGAGCTGTTTTTT,NA,TRBJ2-2,TRBD1,TRBV7-3
CASSGLAGGNEQFF,TGTGCCAGCAGTGGACTAGCGGGGGGCAATGAGCAGTTCTTC,NA,TRBJ2-1,TRBD2,TRBV6-4
CAISAQGQEDGDGYTF,TGTGCCATCAGTGCCCAGGGACAGGAGGACGGGGATGGCTACACCTTC,once,TRBJ1-2,TRBD1,TRBV10-3
CASVDSRDNSGNTIYF,TGTGCCAGCGTCGACTCCCGGGACAACTCTGGAAACACCATATATTTT,NA,TRBJ1-3,NA,TRBV11-2
CASSIRDSNQPQHF,TGTGCCAGTAGTATCCGGGACAGTAATCAGCCCCAGCATTTT,NA,TRBJ1-5,TRBD1,TRBV19
CASSQERGGINSPLHF,TGCGCCAGCAGCCAAGAAAGGGGTGGAATAAATTCACCCCTCCACTTT,NA,TRBJ1-6,NA,TRBV4-1
CASSLTGLRETQYF,TGTGCCAGCAGTTTGACGGGACTAAGGGAGACCCAGTACTTC,NA,TRBJ2-5,TRBD2,TRBV28
CASSAGGQGADTQYF,TGTGCCAGCAGTGCAGGTGGACAGGGGGCCGATACGCAGTATTTT,NA,TRBJ2-3,TRBD1,TRBV6-4
CASSLGQGSTGELFF,TGCGCCAGCAGCTTGGGACAGGGTAGCACCGGGGAGCTGTTTTTT,NA,TRBJ2-2,TRBD1,TRBV5-1
CASSFQGGGAYEQYF,TGTGCCAGCAGTTTTCAGGGCGGAGGGGCCTACGAGCAGTACTTC,NA,TRBJ2-7,NA,TRBV6-1
CASSLPSRGQRRTGELFF,TGTGCCAGCAGCTTACCATCCAGGGGGCAGAGAAGAACCGGGGAGCTGTTTTTT,NA,TRBJ2-2,TRBD1,TRBV11-2
CAWSVGSSGANVLTF,TGTGCCTGGAGCGTAGGGAGCTCTGGGGCCAACGTCCTGACTTTC,NA,TRBJ2-6,NA,TRBV30
CASSQDQDRGIIEQYF,TGCGCCAGCAGCCAAGACCAGGACAGGGGGATAATCGAGCAGTACTTC,NA,TRBJ2-7,TRBD1,TRBV4-1
CASSSPVDRGGEKLFF,TGTGCCAGCAGCTCCCCGGTTGACAGGGGCGGTGAAAAACTGTTTTTT,NA,TRBJ1-4,TRBD1,TRBV7-9
CASSQDGGTWDTQYF,TGCGCCAGCAGCCAAGACGGCGGGACTTGGGATACGCAGTATTTT,NA,TRBJ2-3,NA,TRBV4-3
CASSATGGAPGANVLTF,TGTGCCAGCAGCGCAACAGGGGGCGCCCCTGGGGCCAACGTCCTGACTTTC,once,TRBJ2-6,TRBD1,TRBV9
CASSLSRDYYEQYF,TGTGCCAGCAGTTTATCCAGGGATTACTACGAGCAGTACTTC,NA,TRBJ2-7,NA,TRBV27
CASSFRGPTREAGSLLEQFF,TGTGCCAGCAGCTTCCGAGGGCCCACCAGGGAGGCAGGTTCACTCCTTGAGCAGTTCTTC,once,TRBJ2-1,NA,TRBV9
CASSLWIQGTNSPLHF,TGTGCCAGCAGTTTATGGATACAGGGAACTAATTCACCCCTCCACTTT,NA,TRBJ1-6,NA,TRBV28
CASSLSRGPQFYEQYF,TGTGCCAGCAGCTTGAGCAGGGGGCCTCAATTCTACGAGCAGTACTTC,NA,TRBJ2-7,TRBD1,TRBV5-6
CASSIAGRTEAFF,TGTGCCAGTAGTATAGCGGGGAGGACTGAAGCTTTCTTT,NA,TRBJ1-1,NA,TRBV19